This T cell receptor (beta chain) was sequenced during a study of blood T cell repertoires in COVID-19. Ages ranged from roughly 18 to 100 years, with residence in about two dozen US areas. Participants were placed into cohorts based on the clinical history they reported. V was pared by 5 bases and J by 3 bases, with 9 bases of the junction left unmatched. This CDR3 has 16 amino acids. Germline V gene lookup returns CDR1 LNHDA and CDR2 SQIVND (reference sequence). Measured with immunoSEQ multiplex PCR; TCRdb has only the in-frame clones, and not every one. The sample gives fewer than 400,000 clones, approximately 88% of which show up once; about 5.2% is in the top ten.

V usage is TRBV19 and J usage is TRBJ1-3; 8 bases are a match to TRBD1. This receptor was identified in a man in his fifties or sixties who had recovered from COVID-19. Sequencing was carried out using PBMCs or T cells enriched from blood (not recorded which). In nucleotides, the CDR3 is TGTGCCAGTAGTCCAGAGGCGACAGGGGTTGGAAACACCATATATTTT. Residues: CASSPEATGVGNTIYF.